This passage covers 14 T cell receptor beta chains from one sample sequenced in a study of T-cell memory formation after mild COVID-19. Via MiXCR, TCRdb re-called the 5' RACE reads, giving one row per CDR3 protein. Of 250,000 to 350,000 distinct CDR3 sequences detected, roughly 15% appear once; the ten largest clones hold roughly 23%. The specimen was PBMCs or a T cell subset sorted from them (not recorded which). The receptor set was obtained from a man between 18 and 35 years old who had mild COVID-19 (a few samples of this study predate the infection). Cell type and time point are not known.

This sequence joins TRBV6-5 and TRBJ1-1; the D is unclear. Germline V gives CDR1 MNHEY, CDR2 SVGAGI. This CDR3 has 16 residues. Trimming removed 1 base at V and 3 bases at J, with 15 bases between. In nucleotides, the CDR3 is TGTGCCAGCAGTTACTATACCGGGCCCCGGGACACTGAAGCTTTCTTT. It is translated as CASSYYTGPRDTEAFF.

A few counts support this clonotype. The chain links TRBV14 to TRBJ2-2; possibly TRBD1 for D (5 bases). Germline CDR1 is SGHDN and CDR2 is FVKESK. V lost 4 bases and J 3 bases, leaving 15 bases between the germline ends. This CDR3 contains 16 residues. The CDR3 DNA reads as TGTGCCAGCAGCCTCCAGGGTGGGGCCCACACCGGGGAGCTGTTTTTT. This gives the protein CASSLQGGAHTGELFF.

The rearrangement uses TRBV4-3 and TRBJ1-4, with a possible D match to TRBD1 (5 bases). The CDR3 extends over 13 amino acids. Between the trimmed V and J ends, which lost 8 bases and 8 bases, there was a span of 15 bases. Germline V gene sequence: CDR1 LGHNA, CDR2 YSLEER. The CDR3 is CASSPGAREKLFF. The CDR3 region has the DNA TGCGCCAGCTCACCCGGGGCCCGGGAAAAACTGTTTTTT.

The gene calls are TRBV12-5 and TRBJ1-1; D is perhaps TRBD1 (6 bases). CDR1 LGHNT and CDR2 FRNRAP come from the germline V gene. V lost 5 bases, J lost 6 bases, and 19 bases lay in between. This CDR3 is built from 15 residues. The CDR3 sequence: CASGNVMEPGAEAFF. CDR3 bases: TGTGCTAGTGGTAATGTAATGGAACCAGGGGCTGAAGCTTTCTTT.

This clonotype has a handful of counts. This chain's CDR3 is CASSTEGGLVNEQFF. The CDR3 nucleotides are TGTGCCAGCAGCACGGAGGGGGGGCTGGTAAATGAGCAGTTCTTC. V and J are TRBV11-2 and TRBJ2-1; D may be TRBD2 (7 bases). This CDR3 spans 15 amino acids. Germline V gene data show CDR1 as SGHAT and CDR2 as FQNNGV. The germline V and J ends were trimmed by 5 bases and 7 bases, with 18 bases remaining between them. Full variable domain (remainder filled in from reference TRBV11-2 and TRBJ2-1): EAGVAQSPRYKIIEKRQSVAFWCNPISGHATLYWYQQILGQGPKLLIQFQNNGVVDDSQLPKDRFSAERLKGVDSTLKIQPAKLEDSAVYLCASSTEGGLVNEQFFGPGTRLTVL.

Of note for this clonotype: Since the CDR3 does not end with the conserved phenylalanine or tryptophan, this likely comes from a read error. No DNA is shown, since the ends of the CDR3 on it are uncertain; the CDR3 is the one TCRdb lists. J is TRBJ1-2 and V is TRBV7-2. CDR1 and CDR2 (germline): SGHTA, FQGNSA. The CDR3 region is 14 residues in length, termini included. CDR3 loop: CASSLVGTQLALEI.

The chain joins TRBV5-1 to TRBJ1-5, with 7 bases that match TRBD1. V gave up 4 bases and J gave up 9 bases; unmatched junction bases: 10. Germline V gene sequence: CDR1 SGHRS, CDR2 YFSETQ. CDR3 length equals 14 residues. This chain's CDR3 is CASSPTTGNGPQHF. DNA of the CDR3: TGCGCCAGCAGCCCTACGACAGGGAACGGGCCCCAGCATTTT.

This clonotype was picked up a small number of times. The chain has TRBV28 and TRBJ1-2; 9 bases fit TRBD1. From germline, CDR1 is MDHEN and CDR2 SYDVKM. This CDR3 is 15 amino acids long. Germline trimming cut 7 bases from V and 5 bases from J; bases unmatched to any gene: 11. CDR3 sequence: CASIPQGAGFYGYTF. The CDR3 DNA reads as TGTGCCAGCATCCCACAGGGGGCAGGATTTTATGGCTACACCTTC.

To note about this clonotype: Germline and junction disagree at one end, which may indicate a read error. The chain joins TRBV7-9 to TRBJ1-2, with D uncertain. From germline, CDR1 is SEHNR and CDR2 FQNEAQ (reference sequence). CDR3 size: 13 residues. For the CDR3, the DNA is TGTGCCAGCAGCTTTTCCAACAACTCTGGCTACACCTTC. Its protein is CASSFSNNSGYTF.

The chain combines TRBV11-2 with TRBJ2-2; 7 nucleotides agree with TRBD2. Germline CDR1 reads SGHAT; CDR2 reads FQNNGV. The junction had 5 bases not matched to a gene; V was cut back by 2 bases and J by 5 bases. The CDR3 loop spans 15 amino acids. The DNA for the CDR3 is TGTGCCAGCAGCTTAATTGGGGGGGGAACCGGGGAGCTGTTTTTT. This translates into CASSLIGGGTGELFF.

The sample holds a few counts of this clonotype. The chain links TRBV27 to TRBJ1-2; 11 positions agree with TRBD1. V gave up 4 bases and J gave up 7 bases; unmatched junction bases: 8. The germline CDR1 and CDR2 sequences are MNHEY and SMNVEV (reference sequence). CDR3 size: 15 residues. The CDR3 nucleotides read TGTGCCAGCAGTTCATGGACAGGGGGCATCAGTGGCTACACCTTC. It codes for CASSSWTGGISGYTF.

This clonotype turned up a few times. This chain connects TRBV5-1 to TRBJ1-1; maybe TRBD1 (5 bases). CDR1 is SGHRS and CDR2 is YFSETQ in the germline V gene. The CDR3 runs 14 residues. The V and J ends lost 1 base and 1 base respectively, with 8 bases between them. For the CDR3, the DNA is TGCGCCAGCAGCTTGAACAGGCCGAACACTGAAGCTTTCTTT. Its translation is CASSLNRPNTEAFF.

The V and J genes are TRBV20-1 and TRBJ1-3; D is unresolved. Trimming cost V 5 bases and J 0 bases, with 14 bases left between them. The CDR3 consists of 15 residues. CDR1 and CDR2 from the germline V gene are DFQATT and SNEGSKA (reference sequence). The CDR3 sequence is CSARPPSVSGNTIYF. In DNA, the CDR3 is TGCAGTGCTCGACCCCCCAGCGTCTCTGGAAACACCATATATTTT.

V usage is TRBV6-5 and J usage is TRBJ1-1; perhaps TRBD1 as D (5 bases). Germline CDR1 and CDR2: MNHEY and SVGAGI. This CDR3 is 15 amino acids long. V shed 6 bases and J shed 13 bases, with 27 bases lying between them. The DNA of the CDR3 is TGTGCCAGCAGAGTGGGACCATCGGCCGGGGGTGAGGATTTCTTT. It is translated as CASRVGPSAGGEDFF.